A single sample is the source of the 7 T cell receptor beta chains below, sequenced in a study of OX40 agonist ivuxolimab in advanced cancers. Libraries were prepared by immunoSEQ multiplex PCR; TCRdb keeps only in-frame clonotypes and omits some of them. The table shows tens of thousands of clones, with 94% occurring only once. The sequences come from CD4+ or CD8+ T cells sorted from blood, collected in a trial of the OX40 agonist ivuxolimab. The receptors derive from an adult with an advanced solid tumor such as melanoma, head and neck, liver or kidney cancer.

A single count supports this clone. CDR3 bases: TGTGCCAGCAGTTTATCGTGGGAAAGCCCCTACGAGCAGTACTTC. Amino acid sequence: CASSLSWESPYEQYF. This chain links TRBV27 with TRBJ2-7, with D hard to call. V was clipped by 0 bases and J by 2 bases, with 11 bases between them. The CDR3 length is 15 residues. The germline CDR1 and CDR2 sequences are MNHEY and SMNVEV (reference sequence).

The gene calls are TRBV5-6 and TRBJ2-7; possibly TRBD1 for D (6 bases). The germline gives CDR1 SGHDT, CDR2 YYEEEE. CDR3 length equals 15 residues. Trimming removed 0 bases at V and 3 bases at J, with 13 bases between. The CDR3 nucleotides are TGTGCCAGCAGCTTGGCACAGGACAGAAGCTACGAGCAGTACTTC. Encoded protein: CASSLAQDRSYEQYF.

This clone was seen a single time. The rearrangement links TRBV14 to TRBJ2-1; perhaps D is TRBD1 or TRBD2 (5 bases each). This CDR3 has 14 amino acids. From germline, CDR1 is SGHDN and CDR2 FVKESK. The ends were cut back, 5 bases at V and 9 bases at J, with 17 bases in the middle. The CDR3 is CASSKSGFRGEQFF. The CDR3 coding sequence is TGTGCCAGCAGCAAGTCAGGGTTTCGGGGTGAGCAGTTCTTC. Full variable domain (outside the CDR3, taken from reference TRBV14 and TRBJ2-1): EAGVTQFPSHSVIEKGQTVTLRCDPISGHDNLYWYRRVMGKEIKFLLHFVKESKQDESGMPNNRFLAERTGGTYSTLKVQPAELEDSGVYFCASSKSGFRGEQFFGPGTRLTVL.

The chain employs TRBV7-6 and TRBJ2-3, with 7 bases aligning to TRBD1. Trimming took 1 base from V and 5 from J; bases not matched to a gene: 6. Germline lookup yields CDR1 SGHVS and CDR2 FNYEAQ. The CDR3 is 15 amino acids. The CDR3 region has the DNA TGTGCCAGCAGCTTAGGGACAGGACTTCAAGATACGCAGTATTTT. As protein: CASSLGTGLQDTQYF.

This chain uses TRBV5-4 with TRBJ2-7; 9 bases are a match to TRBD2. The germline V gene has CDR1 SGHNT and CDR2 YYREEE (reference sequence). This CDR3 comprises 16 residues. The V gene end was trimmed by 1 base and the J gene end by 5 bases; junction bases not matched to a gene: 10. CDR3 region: CASSLSGSGRPNEQYF. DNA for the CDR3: TGTGCCAGCAGCTTGAGCGGTAGCGGGAGACCGAACGAGCAGTACTTC.

CDR3 sequence: CASSFRWNEKLFF. The CDR3 region has the DNA TGTGCCAGCAGCTTTAGGTGGAATGAAAAACTGTTTTTT. This chain connects TRBV7-6 to TRBJ1-4; D remains ambiguous. This CDR3 is 13 amino acids long. V lost 3 bases to trimming and J lost 5 bases, with 7 bases between them. CDR1 is SGHVS, CDR2 FNYEAQ, per germline.

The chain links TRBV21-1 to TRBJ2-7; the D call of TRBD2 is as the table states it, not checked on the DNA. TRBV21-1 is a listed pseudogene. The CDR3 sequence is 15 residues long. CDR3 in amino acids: CASSPISTGAYEQYF. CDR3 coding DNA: TGTGCCAGCAGCCCAATATCCACCGGGGCCTACGAGCAGTACTTC.